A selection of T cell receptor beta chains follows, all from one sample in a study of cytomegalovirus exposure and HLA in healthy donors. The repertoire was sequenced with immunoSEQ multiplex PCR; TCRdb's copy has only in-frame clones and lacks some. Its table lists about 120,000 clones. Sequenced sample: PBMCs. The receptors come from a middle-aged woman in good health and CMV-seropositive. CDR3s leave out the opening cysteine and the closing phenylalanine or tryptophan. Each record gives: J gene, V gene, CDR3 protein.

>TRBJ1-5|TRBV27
ASSPRPQGYGNQPQH
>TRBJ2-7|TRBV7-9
ASSSMKQKGQEQY
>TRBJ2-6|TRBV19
ASSPWTGWGGANVLT
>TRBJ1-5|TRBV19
ASHRDRVVSNQPQH
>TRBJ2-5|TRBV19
ASSAGQGRETQY
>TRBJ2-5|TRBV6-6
ASSSPGTSMAQY
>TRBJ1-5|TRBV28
ASSWGRGSNQPQH
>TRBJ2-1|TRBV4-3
ASSHAPGGSSYNEQF
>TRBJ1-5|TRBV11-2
ASSLERGRNQPQH
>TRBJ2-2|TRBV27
ASSPRTHTGELF
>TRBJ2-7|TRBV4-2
ASSPTLEGYRYEQY
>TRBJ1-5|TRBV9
ASSEGTGRNQPQH
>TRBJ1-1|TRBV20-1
SASGFTEAF
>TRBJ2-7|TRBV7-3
ASSLSQGSYEQY
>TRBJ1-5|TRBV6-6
ASRPRDNQPQH
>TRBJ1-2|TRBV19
ASRTVPPEDGYT
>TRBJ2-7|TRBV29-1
SVGGTETYEQY
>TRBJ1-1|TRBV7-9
ASSSGFDSPEAF
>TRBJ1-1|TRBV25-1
ASSAYRGRGTEAF
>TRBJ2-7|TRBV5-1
ASSLGQGALEQY
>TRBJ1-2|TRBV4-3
ASSQDRQAYGYT
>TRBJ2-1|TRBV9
ASSADGRGRWNEQF
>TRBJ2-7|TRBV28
ASSFEAVHLTYEQY
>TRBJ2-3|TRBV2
ASTPTGFSTDTQY
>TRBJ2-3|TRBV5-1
ASSSLTSTDTQY
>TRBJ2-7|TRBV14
ASSRDYSSYEQY
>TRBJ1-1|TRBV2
ASSGEIPEAF
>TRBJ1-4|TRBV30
AWSLFSLSNEKLF
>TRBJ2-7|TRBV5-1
ASSLGRGQGVGASYEQY
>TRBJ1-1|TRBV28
ASSLHRGRNTEAF
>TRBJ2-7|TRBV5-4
ASSMASGIATYEQY
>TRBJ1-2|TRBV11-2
ASSLDRGRDYGYT
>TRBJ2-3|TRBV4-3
ASGGGGRTDTQY
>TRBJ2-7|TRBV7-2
ASSPERGEQY
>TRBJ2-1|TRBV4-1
ASSPGQGASVYEQF
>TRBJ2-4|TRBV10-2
ASSHPPGLAKNIQY
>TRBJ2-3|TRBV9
ASSVRWTPWDTQY
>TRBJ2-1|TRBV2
ASSEGRANEQF
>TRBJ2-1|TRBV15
ATSRVPPGLASSYNEQF
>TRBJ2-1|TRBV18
ASSPWTSGSWAF
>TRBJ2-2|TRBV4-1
ASSQAGGHTGELF
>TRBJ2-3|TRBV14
ASSQVTGSQY
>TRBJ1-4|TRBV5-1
ASSLRRDSGEKLF
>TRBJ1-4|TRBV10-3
AINRSAGATREKLF
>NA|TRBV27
ASSPSGRAHEQY
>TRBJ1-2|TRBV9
ASSVTGAIGYT
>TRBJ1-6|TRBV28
ASAWGTGWNSPLH
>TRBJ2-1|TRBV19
ASSILAGEAYNEQF
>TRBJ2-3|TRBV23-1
ATPPDRGTDTQY